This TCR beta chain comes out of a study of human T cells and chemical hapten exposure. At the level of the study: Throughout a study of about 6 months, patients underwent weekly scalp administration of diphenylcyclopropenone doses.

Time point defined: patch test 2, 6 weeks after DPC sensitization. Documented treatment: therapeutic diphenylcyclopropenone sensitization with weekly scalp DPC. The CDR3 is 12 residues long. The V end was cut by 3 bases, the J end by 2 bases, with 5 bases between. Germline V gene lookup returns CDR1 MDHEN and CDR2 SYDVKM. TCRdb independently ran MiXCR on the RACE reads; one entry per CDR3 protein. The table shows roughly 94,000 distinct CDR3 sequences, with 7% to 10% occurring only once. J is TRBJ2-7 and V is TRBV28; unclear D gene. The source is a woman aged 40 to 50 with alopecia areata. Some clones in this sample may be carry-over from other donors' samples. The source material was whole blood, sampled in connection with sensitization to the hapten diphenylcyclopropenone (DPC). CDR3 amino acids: CASSLRTYEQYF. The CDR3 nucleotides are TGTGCCAGCAGTTTGCGGACCTACGAGCAGTACTTC.